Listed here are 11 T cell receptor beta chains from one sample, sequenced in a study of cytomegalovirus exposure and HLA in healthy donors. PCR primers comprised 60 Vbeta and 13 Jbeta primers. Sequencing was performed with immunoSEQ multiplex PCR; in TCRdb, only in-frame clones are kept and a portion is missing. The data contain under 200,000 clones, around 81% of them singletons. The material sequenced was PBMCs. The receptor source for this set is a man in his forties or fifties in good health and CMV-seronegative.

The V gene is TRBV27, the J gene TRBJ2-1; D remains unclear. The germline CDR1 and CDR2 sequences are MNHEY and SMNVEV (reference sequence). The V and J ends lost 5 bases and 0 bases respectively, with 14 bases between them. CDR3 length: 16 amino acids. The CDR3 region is CASSPLRGSSYNEQFF. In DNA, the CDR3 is TGTGCCAGCAGTCCCCTTAGAGGAAGCTCCTACAATGAGCAGTTCTTC.

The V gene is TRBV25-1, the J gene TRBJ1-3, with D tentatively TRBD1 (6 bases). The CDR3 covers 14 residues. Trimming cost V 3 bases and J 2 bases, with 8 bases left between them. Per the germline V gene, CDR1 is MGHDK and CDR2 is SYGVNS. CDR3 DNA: TGTGCCAGCAGTGAGCCAGGGGCTGGAAACACCATATATTTT. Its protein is CASSEPGAGNTIYF.

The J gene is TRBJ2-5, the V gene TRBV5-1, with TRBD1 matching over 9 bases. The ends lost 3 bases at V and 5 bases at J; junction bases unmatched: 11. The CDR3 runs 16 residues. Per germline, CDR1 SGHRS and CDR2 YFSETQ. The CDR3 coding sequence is TGCGCCAGCAGCTCGAATCCCGGGACAGGGAAGGAGACCCAGTACTTC. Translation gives CASSSNPGTGKETQYF.

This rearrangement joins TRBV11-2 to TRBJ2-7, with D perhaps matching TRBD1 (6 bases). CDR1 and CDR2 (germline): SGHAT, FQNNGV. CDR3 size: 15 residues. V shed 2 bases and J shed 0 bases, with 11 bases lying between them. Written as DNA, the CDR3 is TGTGCCAGCAGCTTATCGGGACAAAGCTCCTACGAGCAGTACGTC. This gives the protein CASSLSGQSSYEQYV.

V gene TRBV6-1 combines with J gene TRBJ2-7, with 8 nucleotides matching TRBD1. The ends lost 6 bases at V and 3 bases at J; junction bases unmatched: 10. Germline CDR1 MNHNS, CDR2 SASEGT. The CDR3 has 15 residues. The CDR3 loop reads CASSPRQGFLYEQYF. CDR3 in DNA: TGTGCCAGCAGCCCCAGACAGGGGTTTCTCTACGAGCAGTACTTC.

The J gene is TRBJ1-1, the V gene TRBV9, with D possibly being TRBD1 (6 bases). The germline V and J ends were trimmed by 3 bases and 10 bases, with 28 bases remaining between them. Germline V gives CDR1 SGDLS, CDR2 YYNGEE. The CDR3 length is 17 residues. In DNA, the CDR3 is TGTGCCAGCAGCGGTTTGAGCTGGGCGGGGGCACCTTCTGGAGCTTTCTTT. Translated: CASSGLSWAGAPSGAFF.

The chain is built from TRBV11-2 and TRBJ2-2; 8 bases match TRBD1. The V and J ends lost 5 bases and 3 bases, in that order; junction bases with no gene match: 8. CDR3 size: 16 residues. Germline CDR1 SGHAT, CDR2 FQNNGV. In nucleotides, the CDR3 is TGTGCCAGCAGCGAATACAGGGGGTCGGACACCGGGGAGCTGTTTTTT. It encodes CASSEYRGSDTGELFF.

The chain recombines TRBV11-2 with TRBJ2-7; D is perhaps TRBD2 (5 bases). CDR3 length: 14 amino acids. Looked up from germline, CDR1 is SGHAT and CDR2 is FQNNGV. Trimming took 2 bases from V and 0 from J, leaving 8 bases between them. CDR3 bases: TGTGCCAGCAGCTTAATTAGCGACTCCTACGAGCAGTACTTC. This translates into CASSLISDSYEQYF. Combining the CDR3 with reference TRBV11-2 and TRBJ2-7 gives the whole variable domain EAGVAQSPRYKIIEKRQSVAFWCNPISGHATLYWYQQILGQGPKLLIQFQNNGVVDDSQLPKDRFSAERLKGVDSTLKIQPAKLEDSAVYLCASSLISDSYEQYFGPGTRLTVT.

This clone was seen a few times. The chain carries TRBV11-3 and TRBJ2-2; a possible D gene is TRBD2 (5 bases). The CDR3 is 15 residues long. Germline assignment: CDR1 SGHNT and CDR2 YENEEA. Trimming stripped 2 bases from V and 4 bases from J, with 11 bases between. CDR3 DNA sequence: TGTGCCAGCAGCTTATTCCGAGCGGTCACCGGGGAGCTGTTTTTT. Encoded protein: CASSLFRAVTGELFF.

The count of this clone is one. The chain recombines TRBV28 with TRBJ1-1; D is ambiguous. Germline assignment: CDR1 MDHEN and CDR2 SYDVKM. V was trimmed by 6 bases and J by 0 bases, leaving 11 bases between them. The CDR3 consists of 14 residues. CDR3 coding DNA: TGTGCCAGCAGCCGCCCGACATTGAACACTGAAGCTTTCTTT. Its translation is CASSRPTLNTEAFF.

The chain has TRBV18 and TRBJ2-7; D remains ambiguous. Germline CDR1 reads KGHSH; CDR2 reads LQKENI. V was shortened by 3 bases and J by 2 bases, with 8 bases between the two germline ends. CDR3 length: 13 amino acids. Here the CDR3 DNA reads TGTGCCAGCTCACCCCTAGATGCCTACGAGCAGTACTTC. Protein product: CASSPLDAYEQYF. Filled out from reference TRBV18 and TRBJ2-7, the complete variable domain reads NAGVMQNPRHLVRRRGQEARLRCSPMKGHSHVYWYRQLPEEGLKFMVYLQKENIIDESGMPKERFSAEFPKEGPSILRIQQVVRGDSAAYFCASSPLDAYEQYFGPGTRLTVT.